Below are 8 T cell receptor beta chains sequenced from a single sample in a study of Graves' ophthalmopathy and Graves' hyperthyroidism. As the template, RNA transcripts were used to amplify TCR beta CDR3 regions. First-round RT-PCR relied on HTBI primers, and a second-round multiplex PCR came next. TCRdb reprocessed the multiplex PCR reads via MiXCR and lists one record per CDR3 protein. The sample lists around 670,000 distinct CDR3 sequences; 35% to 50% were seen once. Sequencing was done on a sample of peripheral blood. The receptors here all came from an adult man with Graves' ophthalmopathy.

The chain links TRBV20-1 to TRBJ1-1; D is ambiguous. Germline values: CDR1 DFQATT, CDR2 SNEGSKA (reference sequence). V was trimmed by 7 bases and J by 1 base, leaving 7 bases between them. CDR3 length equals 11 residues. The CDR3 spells CSDWTNTEAFF. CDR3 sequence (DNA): TGCAGTGATTGGACGAACACTGAAGCTTTCTTT.

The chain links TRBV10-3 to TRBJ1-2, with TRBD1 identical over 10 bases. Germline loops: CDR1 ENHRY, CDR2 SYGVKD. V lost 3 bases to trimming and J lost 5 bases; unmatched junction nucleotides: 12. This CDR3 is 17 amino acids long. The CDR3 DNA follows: TGTGCCATCAGTGACTTAATACCGGGACAGGGGCCTTATGGCTACACCTTC. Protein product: CAISDLIPGQGPYGYTF.

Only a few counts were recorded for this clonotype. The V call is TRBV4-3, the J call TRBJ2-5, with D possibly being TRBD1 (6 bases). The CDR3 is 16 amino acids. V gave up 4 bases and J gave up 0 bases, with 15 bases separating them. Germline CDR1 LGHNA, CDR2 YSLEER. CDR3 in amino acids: CASSRTGKRYQETQYF. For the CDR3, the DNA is TGCGCCAGCAGCCGAACAGGGAAACGGTACCAAGAGACCCAGTACTTC.

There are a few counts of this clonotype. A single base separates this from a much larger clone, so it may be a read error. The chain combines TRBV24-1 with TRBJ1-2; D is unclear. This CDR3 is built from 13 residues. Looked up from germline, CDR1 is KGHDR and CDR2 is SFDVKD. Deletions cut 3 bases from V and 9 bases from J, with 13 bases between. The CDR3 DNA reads TGTGCCACCAGTGATGCCCGGGGAGTCAGCTACACCTTC. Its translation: CATSDARGVSYTF.

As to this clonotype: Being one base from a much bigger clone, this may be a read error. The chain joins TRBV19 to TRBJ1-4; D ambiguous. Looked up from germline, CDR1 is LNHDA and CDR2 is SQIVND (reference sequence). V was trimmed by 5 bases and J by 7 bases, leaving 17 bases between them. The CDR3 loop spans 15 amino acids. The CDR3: CASSGRGLAGEKLFF. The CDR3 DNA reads TGTGCCAGTAGTGGACGAGGCTTGGCGGGTGAAAAACTGTTTTTT.

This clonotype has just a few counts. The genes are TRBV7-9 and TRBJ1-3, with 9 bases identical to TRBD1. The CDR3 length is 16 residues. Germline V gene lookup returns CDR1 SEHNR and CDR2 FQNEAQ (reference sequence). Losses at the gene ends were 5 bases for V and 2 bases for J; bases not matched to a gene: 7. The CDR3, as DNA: TGTGCCAGCAGCGCTCGGACAGGGGAGACTGGAAACACCATATATTTT. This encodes CASSARTGETGNTIYF.

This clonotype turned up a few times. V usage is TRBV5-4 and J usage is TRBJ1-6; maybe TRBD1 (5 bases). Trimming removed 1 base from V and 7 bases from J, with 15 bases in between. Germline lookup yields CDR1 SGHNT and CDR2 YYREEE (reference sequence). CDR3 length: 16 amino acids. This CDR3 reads CASSLRGGTWNSPLHF. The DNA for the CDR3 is TGTGCCAGCAGCTTGCGGGGGGGTACGTGGAATTCACCCCTCCACTTT.

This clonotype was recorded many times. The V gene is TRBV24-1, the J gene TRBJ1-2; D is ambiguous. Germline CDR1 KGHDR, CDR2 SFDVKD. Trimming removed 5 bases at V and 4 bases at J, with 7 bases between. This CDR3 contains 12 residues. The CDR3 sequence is CATSVGSYGYTF. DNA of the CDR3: TGTGCCACCAGTGTAGGCAGCTATGGCTACACCTTC.